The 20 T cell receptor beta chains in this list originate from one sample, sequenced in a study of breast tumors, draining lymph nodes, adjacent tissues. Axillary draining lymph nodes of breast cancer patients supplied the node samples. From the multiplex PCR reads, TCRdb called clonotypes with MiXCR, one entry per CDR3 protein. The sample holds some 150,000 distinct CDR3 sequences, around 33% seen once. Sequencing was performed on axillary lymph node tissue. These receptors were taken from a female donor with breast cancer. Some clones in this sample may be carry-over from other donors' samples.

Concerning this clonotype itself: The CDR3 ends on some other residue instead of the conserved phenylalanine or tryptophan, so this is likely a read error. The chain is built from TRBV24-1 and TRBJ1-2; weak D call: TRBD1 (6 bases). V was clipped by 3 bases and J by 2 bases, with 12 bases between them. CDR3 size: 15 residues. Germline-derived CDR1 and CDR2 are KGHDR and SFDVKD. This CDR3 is CATSDGTGGNYGYTS. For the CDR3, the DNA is TGTGCCACCAGTGATGGGACGGGGGGCAACTATGGCTACACCTCC.

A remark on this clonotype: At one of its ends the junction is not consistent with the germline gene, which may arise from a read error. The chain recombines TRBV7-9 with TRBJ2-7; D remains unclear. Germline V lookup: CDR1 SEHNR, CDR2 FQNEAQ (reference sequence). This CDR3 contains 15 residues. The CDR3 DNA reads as TGTGCCAGCAGCTTAGAAGGCACGTTCTCCTACGAGCAGCACTTC. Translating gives CASSLEGTFSYEQHF.

CDR3 sequence: CASSSYNGSGSGHEQYF. In nucleotides, the CDR3 is TGTGCCAGCAGCTCCTACAACGGGAGCGGGAGTGGCCACGAGCAGTACTTC. This sequence joins TRBV7-9 and TRBJ2-7; 8 nucleotides line up with TRBD2. V shed 4 bases and J 5 bases; nucleotides not matched to a gene: 16. The CDR3 runs to 17 residues. Germline values: CDR1 SEHNR, CDR2 FQNEAQ (reference sequence).

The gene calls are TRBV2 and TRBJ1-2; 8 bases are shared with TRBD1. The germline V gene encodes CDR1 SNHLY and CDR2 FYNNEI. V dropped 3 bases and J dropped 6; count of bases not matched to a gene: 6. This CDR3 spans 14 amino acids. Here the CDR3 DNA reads TGTGCCAGCAGTGAGGATCAGGGGGCTGATGGCTACACCTTC. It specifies CASSEDQGADGYTF.

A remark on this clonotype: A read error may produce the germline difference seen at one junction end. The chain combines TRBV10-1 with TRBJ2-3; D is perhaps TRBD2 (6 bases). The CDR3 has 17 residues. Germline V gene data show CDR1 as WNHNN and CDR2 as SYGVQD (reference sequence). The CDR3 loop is CVSSETRRDPRTDTQYF. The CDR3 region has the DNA TGCGTCAGCAGCGAGACGAGGAGGGACCCGCGCACAGATACGCAGTATTTT.

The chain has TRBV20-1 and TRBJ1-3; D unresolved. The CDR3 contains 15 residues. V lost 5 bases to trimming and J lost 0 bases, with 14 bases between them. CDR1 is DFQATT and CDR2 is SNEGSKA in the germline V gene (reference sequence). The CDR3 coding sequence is TGCAGTGCTCAGAAGGATGGGTTCTCTGGAAACACCATATATTTT. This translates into CSAQKDGFSGNTIYF.

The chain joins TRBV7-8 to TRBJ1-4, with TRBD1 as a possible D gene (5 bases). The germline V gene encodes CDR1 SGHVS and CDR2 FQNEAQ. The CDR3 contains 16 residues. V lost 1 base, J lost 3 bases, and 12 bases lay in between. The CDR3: CASSLEAGLANEKLFF. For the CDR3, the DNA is TGTGCCAGCAGCTTAGAAGCAGGGCTGGCTAATGAAAAACTGTTTTTT.

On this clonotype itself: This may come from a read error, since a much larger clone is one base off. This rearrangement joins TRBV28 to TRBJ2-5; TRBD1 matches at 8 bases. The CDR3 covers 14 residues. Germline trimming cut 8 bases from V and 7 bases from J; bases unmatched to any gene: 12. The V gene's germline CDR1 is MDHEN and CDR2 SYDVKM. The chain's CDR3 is CASGTGSGGGTQYF. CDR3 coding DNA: TGTGCCAGCGGGACAGGATCAGGAGGAGGGACCCAGTACTTC.

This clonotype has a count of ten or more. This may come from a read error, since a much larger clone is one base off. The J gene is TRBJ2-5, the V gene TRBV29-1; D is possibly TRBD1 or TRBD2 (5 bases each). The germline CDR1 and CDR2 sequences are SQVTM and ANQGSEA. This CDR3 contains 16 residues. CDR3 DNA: TGCAGCGTTGATGAGGGCCCAGGGACCCTTCAAGAGACCCGGTACTTC. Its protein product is CSVDEGPGTLQETRYF.

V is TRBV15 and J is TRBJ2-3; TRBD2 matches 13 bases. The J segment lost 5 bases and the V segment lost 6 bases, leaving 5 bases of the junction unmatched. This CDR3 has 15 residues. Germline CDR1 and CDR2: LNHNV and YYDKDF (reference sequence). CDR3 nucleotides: TGTGCCACCAGTAGTACTAGCGGGAGGGAAGATACGCAGTATTTT. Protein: CATSSTSGREDTQYF. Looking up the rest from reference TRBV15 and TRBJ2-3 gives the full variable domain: DAMVIQNPRYQVTQFGKPVTLSCSQTLNHNVMYWYQQKSSQAPKLLFHYYDKDFNNEADTPDNFQSRRPNTSFCFLDIRSPGLGDTAMYLCATSSTSGREDTQYFGPGTRLTVL.

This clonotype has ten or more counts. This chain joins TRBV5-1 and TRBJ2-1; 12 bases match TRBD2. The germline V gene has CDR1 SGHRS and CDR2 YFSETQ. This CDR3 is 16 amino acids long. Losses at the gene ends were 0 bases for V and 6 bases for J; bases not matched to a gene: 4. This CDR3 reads CASSLASSGGANEQFF. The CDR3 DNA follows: TGCGCCAGCAGCTTGGCTTCTAGCGGGGGGGCCAATGAGCAGTTCTTC.

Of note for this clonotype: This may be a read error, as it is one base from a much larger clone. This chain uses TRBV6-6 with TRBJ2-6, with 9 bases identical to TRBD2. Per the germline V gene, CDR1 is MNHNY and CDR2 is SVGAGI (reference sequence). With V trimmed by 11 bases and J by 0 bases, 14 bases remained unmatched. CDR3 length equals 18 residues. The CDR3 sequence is CAAGVAGGVSSGANVLTF. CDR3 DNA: TGTGCCGCTGGTGTGGCGGGGGGGGTCAGCTCTGGGGCCAACGTCCTGACTTTC.

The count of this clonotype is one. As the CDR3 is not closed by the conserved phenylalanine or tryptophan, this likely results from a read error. CDR3 in amino acids: CATSDRKRTETDTQYL. DNA of the CDR3: TGTGCCACTAGTGACCGAAAAAGGACAGAGACAGATACGCAGTATCTT. The chain joins TRBV24-1 to TRBJ2-3; the D gene is possibly TRBD1 (6 bases). CDR1 and CDR2 from the germline V gene are KGHDR and SFDVKD. The CDR3 has 16 residues.

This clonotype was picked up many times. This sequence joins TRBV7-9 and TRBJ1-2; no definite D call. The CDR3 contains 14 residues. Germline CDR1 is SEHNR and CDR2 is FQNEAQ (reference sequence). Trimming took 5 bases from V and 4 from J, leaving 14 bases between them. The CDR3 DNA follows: TGTGCCAGCAGCGCGCCCGATGGAGTCTATGGCTACACCTTC. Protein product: CASSAPDGVYGYTF.

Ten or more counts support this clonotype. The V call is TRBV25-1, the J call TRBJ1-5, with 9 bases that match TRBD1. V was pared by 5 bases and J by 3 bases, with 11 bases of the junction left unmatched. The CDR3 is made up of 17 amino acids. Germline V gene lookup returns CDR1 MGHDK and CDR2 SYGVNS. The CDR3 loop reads CASSPLGQGVPNQPQHF. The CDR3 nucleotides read TGTGCCAGCAGTCCCCTGGGACAGGGCGTACCCAATCAGCCCCAGCATTTT.

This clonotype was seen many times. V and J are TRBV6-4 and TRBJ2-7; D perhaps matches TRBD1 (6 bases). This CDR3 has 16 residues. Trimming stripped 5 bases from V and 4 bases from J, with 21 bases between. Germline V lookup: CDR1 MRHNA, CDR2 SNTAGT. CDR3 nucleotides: TGTGCCAGCAGTCCCTCCCCGGACAGCCCATGGTACGAGCAGTACTTC. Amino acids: CASSPSPDSPWYEQYF.

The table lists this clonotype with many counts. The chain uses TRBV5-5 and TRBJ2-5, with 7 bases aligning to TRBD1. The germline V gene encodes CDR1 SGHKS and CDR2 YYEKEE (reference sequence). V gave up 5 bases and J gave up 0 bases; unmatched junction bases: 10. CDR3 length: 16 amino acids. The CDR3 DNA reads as TGTGCCAGCAGTCGAGACAGGGCCACGTACCAAGAGACCCAGTACTTC. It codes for CASSRDRATYQETQYF. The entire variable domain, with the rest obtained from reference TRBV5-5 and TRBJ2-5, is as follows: DAGVTQSPTHLIKTRGQQVTLRCSPISGHKSVSWYQQVLGQGPQFIFQYYEKEERGRGNFPDRFSARQFPNYSSELNVNALLLGDSALYLCASSRDRATYQETQYFGPGTRLLVL.

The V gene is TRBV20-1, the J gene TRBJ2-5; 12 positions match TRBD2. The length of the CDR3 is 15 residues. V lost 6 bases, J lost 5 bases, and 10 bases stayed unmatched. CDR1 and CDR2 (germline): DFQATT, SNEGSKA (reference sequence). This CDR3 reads CSASGLAGRGETQYF. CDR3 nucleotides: TGCAGTGCCTCGGGACTAGCGGGCAGGGGGGAGACCCAGTACTTC.

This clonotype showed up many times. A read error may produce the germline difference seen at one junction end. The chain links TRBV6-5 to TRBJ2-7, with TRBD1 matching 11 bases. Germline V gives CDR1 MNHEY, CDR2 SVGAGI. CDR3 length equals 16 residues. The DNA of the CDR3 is TGTGCCAGCAGTCACTCGCCCCCGGGACAGGGGGGCGAGCAGTACTTC. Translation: CASSHSPPGQGGEQYF.

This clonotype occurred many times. DNA for the CDR3: TGCAGTGCTGCCAGGGATTCCGAGACCCAGTACTTC. Translation: CSAARDSETQYF. The gene calls are TRBV20-1 and TRBJ2-5; D perhaps matches TRBD1 (5 bases). Germline V lookup: CDR1 DFQATT, CDR2 SNEGSKA (reference sequence). The CDR3 length is 12 residues. V was trimmed by 5 bases and J by 5 bases, leaving 12 bases between them.